This T cell receptor beta chain was retrieved from a study of blood T cell repertoires in COVID-19. Study background: Acute and convalescent COVID-19 samples came from the United States, Italy and Spain.

Only in-frame clones appear in the TCRdb table, and some are missing; sequencing was by immunoSEQ multiplex PCR. The sample has fewer than 300,000 clones, about nine tenths seen once. Trimming took off 3 bases at V and 7 bases at J, with 18 bases between the two ends. CDR1 and CDR2 (germline): WSHSY, SAAADI. CDR3 size: 15 residues. Seattle-derived patients entered the study during active infection and were followed longitudinally. The sample taken for sequencing was peripheral blood. This chain joins TRBV10-2 and TRBJ2-5, with TRBD2 as a possible D gene (6 bases). The sequence came from a woman aged 45-65 years with COVID-19, enrolled during active disease. CDR3 region: CASSEAAGVSPTQYF. CDR3 sequence (DNA): TGCGCCAGCAGTGAAGCAGCGGGCGTCAGTCCGACCCAGTACTTC.